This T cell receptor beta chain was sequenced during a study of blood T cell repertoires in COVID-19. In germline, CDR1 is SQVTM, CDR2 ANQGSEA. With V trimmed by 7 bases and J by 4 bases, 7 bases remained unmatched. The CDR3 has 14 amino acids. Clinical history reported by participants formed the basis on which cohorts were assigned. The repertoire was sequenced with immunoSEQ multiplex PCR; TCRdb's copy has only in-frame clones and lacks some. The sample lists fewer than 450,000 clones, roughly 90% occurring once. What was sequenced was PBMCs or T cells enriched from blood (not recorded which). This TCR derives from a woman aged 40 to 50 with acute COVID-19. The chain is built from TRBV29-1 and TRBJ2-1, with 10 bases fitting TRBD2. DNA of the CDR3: TGCAGCGGTAAAGCGGGGGGGTTTTACAATGAGCAGTTCTTC. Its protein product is CSGKAGGFYNEQFF.